The 25 T cell receptor beta chains in this list originate from one sample, sequenced in a study of identical twins. TCRdb passed the 5' RACE reads through MiXCR, listing each CDR3 protein once. The table lists hundreds of thousands of distinct CDR3 sequences, 8.6% of them singletons. The data were also submitted as part of a second study, on yellow fever vaccine responses in identical twins.

The material sequenced was PBMCs. These receptors all come from a woman between 18 and 29 years old in good health.

This clonotype occurred many times. In nucleotides, the CDR3 is TGTGCCAGCAGCCAGTGGACTAGCGGGAGAAACACCGGGGAGCTGTTTTTT. Residues: CASSQWTSGRNTGELFF. V is TRBV4-2 and J is TRBJ2-2; TRBD2 matches at 13 bases. There are 17 residues in the CDR3. Germline CDR1 LGHNA, CDR2 YNFKEQ. V shed 3 bases and J 2 bases; nucleotides not matched to a gene: 3.

This clonotype came up a few times. The chain joins TRBV6-1 to TRBJ2-1, with TRBD2 matching over 7 bases. Trimming cost V 4 bases and J 3 bases; bases outside gene matches: 9. CDR3 length equals 16 residues. CDR1 is MNHNS, CDR2 SASEGT, per germline. Written as DNA, the CDR3 is TGTGCCAGCAGTGCCCAGTCGCGGGGGATCTACAATGAGCAGTTCTTC. Translating gives CASSAQSRGIYNEQFF.

The sample holds a few counts of this clonotype. V usage is TRBV5-6 and J usage is TRBJ2-2; TRBD1 matches 10 bases. The germline gives CDR1 SGHDT, CDR2 YYEEEE. Unmatched junction bases numbered 7, after V lost 3 bases and J lost 5 bases. The CDR3 length is 16 residues. The CDR3 here is CASSYDRGRRTGELFF. The CDR3 region has the DNA TGTGCCAGCAGCTATGACAGGGGGCGACGGACCGGGGAGCTGTTTTTT.

This clonotype was detected only a few times. The DNA of the CDR3 is TGTGCCAGCAGCGCACTAGATGCCAAAAACATTCAGTACTTC. Encoded protein: CASSALDAKNIQYF. The V and J genes are TRBV7-9 and TRBJ2-4, with D tentatively TRBD2 (5 bases). Trimming cost V 5 bases and J 1 base, with 9 bases left between them. Germline V gene data show CDR1 as SEHNR and CDR2 as FQNEAQ (reference sequence). CDR3 size: 14 residues.

This clonotype was picked up a small number of times. This sequence joins TRBV5-1 and TRBJ1-1; 9 nucleotides match TRBD1. The CDR3 is 14 residues long. Germline-derived CDR1 and CDR2 are SGHRS and YFSETQ. V dropped 4 bases and J dropped 11; count of bases not matched to a gene: 12. The CDR3 reads CASSLDRGAARAFF. In DNA, the CDR3 is TGCGCCAGCAGCCTGGACAGGGGCGCAGCTCGGGCTTTCTTT. Looking up the rest from reference TRBV5-1 and TRBJ1-1 gives the full variable domain: KAGVTQTPRYLIKTRGQQVTLSCSPISGHRSVSWYQQTPGQGLQFLFEYFSETQRNKGNFPGRFSGRQFSNSRSEMNVSTLELGDSALYLCASSLDRGAARAFFGQGTRLTVV.

This clonotype was observed at least ten times. The chain joins TRBV7-9 to TRBJ1-5; TRBD1 agrees at 9 bases. V gave up 5 bases and J gave up 0 bases; unmatched junction bases: 5. The length of the CDR3 is 16 residues. The germline gives CDR1 SEHNR, CDR2 FQNEAQ (reference sequence). The CDR3 protein is CASSPDRGYSNQPQHF. The CDR3 region has the DNA TGTGCCAGCAGCCCCGACAGGGGGTATAGCAATCAGCCCCAGCATTTT.

This chain links TRBV6-5 with TRBJ2-7; D possibly uses TRBD1 or TRBD2 (6 bases each). The CDR3 has 15 amino acids. V was cut by 5 bases and J by 4 bases, with 18 bases left in between. Germline CDR1 and CDR2: MNHEY and SVGAGI. For the CDR3, the DNA is TGTGCCAGCAGTAACTTCCGGGGGCCAGGGTACGAGCAGTACTTC. This translates into CASSNFRGPGYEQYF.

This clonotype was counted many times. The V gene is TRBV7-9, the J gene TRBJ2-7; TRBD1 might be the D (6 bases). CDR1 and CDR2 (germline): SEHNR, FQNEAQ (reference sequence). Trimming left V 0 bases short and J 2 bases short, with 17 bases between. The CDR3 is 17 amino acids. The CDR3 spells CASSLAFRGRDAYEQYF. Written as DNA, the CDR3 is TGTGCCAGCAGCTTAGCTTTCAGGGGCAGGGACGCCTACGAGCAGTACTTC.

This clonotype was observed a handful of times. V gene TRBV28 combines with J gene TRBJ2-1, with 8 bases that match TRBD1. The CDR3 sequence is 16 residues long. The germline V gene encodes CDR1 MDHEN and CDR2 SYDVKM. Unmatched junction bases numbered 13, after V lost 8 bases and J lost 4 bases. As DNA, the CDR3 is TGTGCCAGCTCCCGAAGAAGGACAGGGAATTACAATGAGCAGTTCTTC. It encodes CASSRRRTGNYNEQFF.

This clonotype was detected a few times. The chain employs TRBV2 and TRBJ1-3; D call uncertain. Germline V gene lookup returns CDR1 SNHLY and CDR2 FYNNEI. CDR3 length: 15 residues. The V end lost 0 bases, the J end lost 1 base, and 7 bases lay between the germline ends. The CDR3 sequence is CASSEAGGSGNTIYF. CDR3 nucleotides: TGTGCCAGCAGTGAAGCGGGTGGATCTGGAAACACCATATATTTT.

This clonotype appeared many times. The V gene is TRBV5-1, the J gene TRBJ1-1, with 7 bases that match TRBD1. Germline V gene sequence: CDR1 SGHRS, CDR2 YFSETQ. V lost 3 bases and J lost 5; bases outside the gene matches: 7. This CDR3 spans 14 amino acids. This CDR3 is CASSWQGVRTEAFF. In DNA form, the CDR3 reads TGCGCCAGCAGCTGGCAGGGGGTACGGACTGAAGCTTTCTTT.

A few counts support this clonotype. The chain employs TRBV27 and TRBJ1-1, with 8 positions matching TRBD1. CDR1 MNHEY and CDR2 SMNVEV come from the germline V gene (reference sequence). The trim removed 8 bases at V and 4 bases at J, leaving 18 bases unmatched. CDR3 size: 17 residues. The CDR3 DNA reads as TGTGCCAGCGGCCCCGGACAGGGTAAGTCTGGAGTCACTGAAGCTTTCTTT. This codes for CASGPGQGKSGVTEAFF.

V is TRBV2 and J is TRBJ2-1; TRBD2 agrees at 7 bases. With 3 bases clipped from V and 0 bases from J, the junction kept 2 bases outside the gene matches. This CDR3 is 15 amino acids long. Germline-derived CDR1 and CDR2 are SNHLY and FYNNEI. The CDR3 loop reads CASSERGTSYNEQFF. The CDR3 DNA reads as TGTGCCAGCAGTGAGCGGGGGACCTCCTACAATGAGCAGTTCTTC.

V and J are TRBV6-2 or TRBV6-3 and TRBJ2-2, with D tentatively TRBD2 (6 bases). The CDR3 totals 14 residues. Trimming stripped 10 bases from V and 7 bases from J, with 19 bases between. Germline CDR1 is MNHEY and CDR2 is SVGEGT. This chain's CDR3 is CATMEGLEGGELFF. The DNA for the CDR3 is TGTGCCACCATGGAGGGCCTCGAGGGCGGGGAGCTGTTTTTT.

The chain recombines TRBV7-2 with TRBJ2-6; TRBD1 matches 8 bases. The CDR3 covers 15 residues. CDR1 is SGHTA and CDR2 is FQGNSA in the germline V gene. V shed 4 bases, J shed 8 bases, and the junction held 7 bases outside the gene matches. The DNA of the CDR3 is TGTGCCAGCAGCTACCAGGGGGCGCTCCCCAACGTCCTGACTTTC. The encoded protein is CASSYQGALPNVLTF.

The rearrangement links TRBV30 to TRBJ2-5; the D is unclear. Trimming removed 0 bases from V and 8 bases from J, with 7 bases in between. Germline V gives CDR1 GTSNPN, CDR2 SVGIG (reference sequence). The CDR3 consists of 11 residues. Here the CDR3 DNA reads TGTGCCTGGAGTGTAGGGCTAACCCAGTACTTC. This translates into CAWSVGLTQYF.

The genes are TRBV5-6 and TRBJ2-6; a weak D match, TRBD2 (5 bases). The germline V and J ends were trimmed by 2 bases and 5 bases, with 8 bases remaining between them. Germline values: CDR1 SGHDT, CDR2 YYEEEE. This CDR3 contains 14 residues. The CDR3 region has the DNA TGTGCCAGCAGCTTAGGGAGTAGGGCCAACGTCCTGACTTTC. Translated, it gives CASSLGSRANVLTF. The full variable domain, its missing parts supplied by reference TRBV5-6 and TRBJ2-6, is DAGVTQSPTHLIKTRGQQVTLRCSPKSGHDTVSWYQQALGQGPQFIFQYYEEEERQRGNFPDRFSGHQFPNYSSELNVNALLLGDSALYLCASSLGSRANVLTFGAGSRLTVL.

This rearrangement joins TRBV12-3 or TRBV12-4 to TRBJ2-7, with 8 bases matching TRBD1. J lost 3 bases, V lost 6 bases, and 7 bases had no gene match. The CDR3 is made up of 14 amino acids. The CDR3: CASSKTGADYEQYF. DNA of the CDR3: TGTGCCAGCAGCAAGACAGGGGCGGACTACGAGCAGTACTTC.

This clonotype has only a few counts. The chain couples TRBV14 to TRBJ2-5; 13 bases map to TRBD2. The CDR3 has 16 amino acids. Germline V gene sequence: CDR1 SGHDN, CDR2 FVKESK. With 3 bases clipped from V and 5 bases from J, the junction kept 6 bases outside the gene matches. The CDR3 here is CASSHGLAGEVETQYF. The DNA for the CDR3 is TGTGCCAGCAGCCACGGACTAGCGGGGGAGGTGGAGACCCAGTACTTC. Full variable domain (remainder filled in from reference TRBV14 and TRBJ2-5): EAGVTQFPSHSVIEKGQTVTLRCDPISGHDNLYWYRRVMGKEIKFLLHFVKESKQDESGMPNNRFLAERTGGTYSTLKVQPAELEDSGVYFCASSHGLAGEVETQYFGPGTRLLVL.

At least ten counts were recorded for this clonotype. This sequence joins TRBV5-1 and TRBJ2-7, with D perhaps given as TRBD1 or TRBD2 (6 bases each). Trimming cost V 4 bases and J 2 bases, with 13 bases left between them. The germline gives CDR1 SGHRS, CDR2 YFSETQ. The CDR3 totals 14 residues. As DNA, the CDR3 is TGCGCCAGCAGCGGTCGGGGGCCCGCCTACGAGCAGTACTTC. As protein: CASSGRGPAYEQYF.

This clonotype was seen many times. This rearrangement joins TRBV7-6 to TRBJ2-3, with TRBD1 matching 11 bases. The CDR3 is 15 amino acids. V trimming: 1 base; J trimming: 4 bases; junction bases outside the gene matches: 1. Germline CDR1 SGHVS, CDR2 FNYEAQ. The CDR3 region is CASSLGTGGSDTQYF. The CDR3, as DNA: TGTGCCAGCAGCTTAGGGACAGGGGGCTCAGATACGCAGTATTTT.

This clonotype appeared many times. V gene TRBV27 combines with J gene TRBJ2-5, with 9 positions matching TRBD2. J lost 3 bases, V lost 6 bases, and 17 bases had no gene match. The CDR3 covers 18 residues. Germline V lookup: CDR1 MNHEY, CDR2 SMNVEV (reference sequence). CDR3 in DNA: TGTGCCAGCAGCTGGCGGGGTTTGCTAGCGGGAAGGGAAGAGACCCAGTACTTC. It is translated as CASSWRGLLAGREETQYF.

There are many counts of this clonotype. The CDR3 spells CASSLWGQGQEQFF. CDR3 in DNA: TGTGCCAGCAGTTTATGGGGACAGGGGCAAGAGCAGTTCTTC. The V gene is TRBV27, the J gene TRBJ2-1; TRBD1 agrees at 10 bases. Germline V gives CDR1 MNHEY, CDR2 SMNVEV (reference sequence). The CDR3 contains 14 residues. V trimming: 1 base; J trimming: 10 bases; junction bases outside the gene matches: 4.

This clonotype was found many times. V and J are TRBV6-1 and TRBJ2-5; TRBD2 matches 8 bases. V lost 5 bases and J lost 5; bases outside the gene matches: 7. Germline CDR1 is MNHNS and CDR2 is SASEGT. This CDR3 region has 14 residues. The CDR3 region is CASSPLSGGETQYF. The CDR3, as DNA: TGTGCCAGCAGTCCACTCTCGGGAGGGGAGACCCAGTACTTC.

The V gene is TRBV6-5, the J gene TRBJ2-2, with D possibly being TRBD1 or TRBD2 (6 bases each). Trimming pared 0 bases from V and 6 bases from J, leaving 17 bases between. The germline gives CDR1 MNHEY, CDR2 SVGAGI. The CDR3 has 17 residues. Written as DNA, the CDR3 is TGTGCCAGCAGTTACTCGACTTTCGGGGGCCCCTCCGGGGAGCTGTTTTTT. Its protein is CASSYSTFGGPSGELFF.